The entry below gives a single TCR beta chain sequence along with its context. Study processing details: Reference gene primers were amplified, and this amplification served to estimate nucleated cell counts. TCRdb's table, derived via immunoSEQ multiplex PCR, lists solely in-frame clones and lacks some. V, J and clone size reflect that table, while D and trimming were determined from the DNA. The sample holds 100,000 or so clones, 85% seen once. This entry belongs to a study of blood T cell repertoires in COVID-19. For the study at large: Acute-phase and convalescent COVID-19 samples originated in the United States, Italy and Spain. The analysed material was cDNA or gDNA that came from T cells, B-cell-depleted T cells, or PBMCs.

V lost 4 bases and J lost 4; bases outside the gene matches: 4. Germline V gene sequence: CDR1 SGHNT, CDR2 YYREEE (reference sequence). The CDR3 totals 13 residues. The chain employs TRBV5-4 and TRBJ1-2; 7 nucleotides line up with TRBD1. The sample taken for sequencing was peripheral blood. This receptor was identified in a man aged 60 to 69 with acute or convalescent COVID-19. CDR3 residues: CASSPGQSYGYTF. The CDR3 DNA reads TGTGCCAGCAGCCCGGGACAGTCCTATGGCTACACCTTC.